Given below is one T cell receptor (beta chain) in context. This record belongs to a study of blood T cells in healthy people across ages. Sample-barcoded 5' priming and a J-beta primer mix drove a second PCR of about 7 to 11 cycles. Every sample produced at least 2.5 million CDR3-containing paired-end reads. TCRdb ran MiXCR on the 5' RACE reads and lists one entry per CDR3 protein. The top ten hold approximately 4.1% of the sample, which has approximately 1.5 million distinct CDR3 sequences, 35% to 45% seen once. The CDR3 consists of 18 residues. Deletions cut 2 bases from V and 0 bases from J, with 18 bases between. Germline V gene sequence: CDR1 MNHEY, CDR2 SVGEGT. At least 5 micrograms of total RNA were extracted per sample.

This TCR came from a young woman in good health. V gene TRBV6-2 or TRBV6-3 combines with J gene TRBJ2-3, with D tentatively TRBD2 (5 bases). Sequencing was done on a sample of blood. In DNA, the CDR3 is TGTGCCAGCAGTTACGTAGTGGAGCGGCCAAGCAGCACAGATACGCAGTATTTT. Its protein is CASSYVVERPSSTDTQYF.